The text below deals with one TCR beta chain. This entry is derived from a study of blood T cell repertoires in COVID-19. Study-wide context: Specimens from acute and convalescent COVID-19 originated in the United States, Italy and Spain. The analysed material was cDNA or gDNA that came from T cells, B-cell-depleted T cells, or PBMCs.

V lost 3 bases to trimming and J lost 5 bases, with 10 bases between them. The CDR3 length is 14 residues. In germline, CDR1 is SEHNR, CDR2 FQNEAQ (reference sequence). In the original analysis: Cell counts per sample came from amplifying reference gene primers. The table came from immunoSEQ multiplex PCR; TCRdb's copy has only in-frame clones and leaves some out. D and trimming were read from the DNA, whereas the V and J calls and clone size are those reported in that table. The sample carries roughly 99,000 clones, 84% recorded once. The rearrangement uses TRBV7-9 and TRBJ1-4; D remains ambiguous. This TCR was recovered from a human donor in a cohort sampled during active COVID-19. The sequenced material came from peripheral blood. CDR3 bases: TGTGCCAGCAGCTTTGAGGGCTTAAATGAAAAACTGTTTTTT. Amino acids: CASSFEGLNEKLFF.